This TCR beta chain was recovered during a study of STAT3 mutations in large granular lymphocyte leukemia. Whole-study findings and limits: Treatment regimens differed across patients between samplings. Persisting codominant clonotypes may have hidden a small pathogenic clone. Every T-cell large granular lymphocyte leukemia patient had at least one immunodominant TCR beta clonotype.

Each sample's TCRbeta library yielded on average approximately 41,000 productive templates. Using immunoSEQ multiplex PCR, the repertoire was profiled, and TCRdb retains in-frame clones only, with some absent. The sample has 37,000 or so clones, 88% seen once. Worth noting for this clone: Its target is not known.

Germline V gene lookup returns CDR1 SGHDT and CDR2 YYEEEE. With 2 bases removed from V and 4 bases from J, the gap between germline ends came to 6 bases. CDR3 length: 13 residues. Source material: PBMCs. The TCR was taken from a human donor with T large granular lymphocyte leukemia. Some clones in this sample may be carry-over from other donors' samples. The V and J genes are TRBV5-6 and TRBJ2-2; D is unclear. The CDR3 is CASSFLSTGELFF. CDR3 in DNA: TGTGCCAGCAGCTTTCTCAGCACCGGGGAGCTGTTTTTT.